The next 13 T cell receptor beta chains were all read from a single sample in a study of shared clonotypes between healthy human individuals. Clones were sequenced by immunoSEQ multiplex PCR, and TCRdb holds only the in-frame ones, with some missing. The sample lists around 2.1 million clones; approximately 94% were seen once. CD8 cells regarded as naive lacked CD45RO, were positively chosen for CCR7, and omitted terminally differentiated effector memory CD45RA+ cells. The specimen was naive CD8+ T cells from PBMCs. The receptor source for this set is a young man in good health. Some clones in this sample may be carry-over from other donors' samples.

The V gene is TRBV28, the J gene TRBJ2-4, with D unclear. V was clipped by 2 bases and J by 0 bases, with 8 bases between them. Germline V gives CDR1 MDHEN, CDR2 SYDVKM. The CDR3 contains 15 residues. The DNA of the CDR3 is TGTGCCAGCAGTTTAGGGCAGCTAGCCAAAAACATTCAGTACTTC. This codes for CASSLGQLAKNIQYF.

This rearrangement joins TRBV15 to TRBJ2-7; 7 bases are a match to TRBD2. CDR3 size: 15 residues. CDR1 is LNHNV, CDR2 YYDKDF, per germline (reference sequence). V dropped 0 bases and J dropped 6; count of bases not matched to a gene: 8. The CDR3 region has the DNA TGTGCCACCAGCAGAGACCCCGGGGGGATTTTCGAGCAGTACTTC. It yields the protein CATSRDPGGIFEQYF.

The chain carries TRBV14 and TRBJ2-2; no clear D. V shed 4 bases and J shed 0 bases, with 9 bases lying between them. This CDR3 contains 15 residues. Germline V gene lookup returns CDR1 SGHDN and CDR2 FVKESK. The chain's CDR3 is CASSPTLTNTGELFF. The CDR3 coding sequence is TGTGCCAGCAGCCCGACACTTACGAACACCGGGGAGCTGTTTTTT.

In the case of this clone: The sample holds other DNA sequences that translate to the same CDR3. The J gene is TRBJ2-7, the V gene TRBV6-5, with 8 bases lining up with TRBD1. The CDR3 sequence is 14 residues long. CDR1 is MNHEY, CDR2 SVGAGI, per germline. V dropped 5 bases and J dropped 1; count of bases not matched to a gene: 4. The CDR3 DNA sequence: TGTGCCAGCAGTGCCGGGACAGGATCCTACGAGCAGTACTTC. Protein product: CASSAGTGSYEQYF.

The V and J genes are TRBV7-2 and TRBJ2-3; TRBD1 or TRBD2 may be the D gene (5 bases each). Deletions cut 6 bases from V and 1 base from J, with 14 bases between. Looked up from germline, CDR1 is SGHTA and CDR2 is FQGNSA. The length of the CDR3 is 15 residues. CDR3 coding DNA: TGTGCCAGCAGTAATGAGGGGATGGGCACAGATACGCAGTATTTT. Protein sequence: CASSNEGMGTDTQYF.

This chain links TRBV2 with TRBJ2-5; D might be TRBD2 (5 bases). The CDR3 runs to 14 residues. Germline V gives CDR1 SNHLY, CDR2 FYNNEI. V lost 8 bases and J 5 bases, leaving 18 bases between the germline ends. The CDR3 region is CASSTPGRGETQYF. In DNA, the CDR3 is TGTGCCAGCTCGACCCCGGGTCGCGGGGAGACCCAGTACTTC.

The genes are TRBV14 and TRBJ2-3; 8 positions agree with TRBD2. This CDR3 is 16 amino acids long. V was clipped by 4 bases and J by 6 bases; unmatched bases: 12. Germline V CDR1 and CDR2: SGHDN, FVKESK. DNA of the CDR3: TGTGCCAGCAGCCCACCGGGGGGGGGCCTCGCGGATACGCAGTATTTT. This translates into CASSPPGGGLADTQYF.

This chain connects TRBV7-9 to TRBJ2-1; either TRBD1 or TRBD2 may supply D (5 bases each). V shed 8 bases and J shed 9 bases, with 14 bases lying between them. Germline V lookup: CDR1 SEHNR, CDR2 FQNEAQ (reference sequence). The CDR3 is made up of 12 amino acids. The CDR3 sequence: CASLRDVGEQFF. The CDR3, as DNA: TGTGCCAGCCTTCGGGACGTGGGTGAGCAGTTCTTC. Together with reference TRBV7-9 and TRBJ2-1, the CDR3 gives the full variable domain: DTGVSQNPRHKITKRGQNVTFRCDPISEHNRLYWYRQTLGQGPEFLTYFQNEAQLEKSRLLSDRFSAERPKGSFSTLEIQRTEQGDSAMYLCASLRDVGEQFFGPGTRLTVL.

V is TRBV9 and J is TRBJ1-1, with 7 bases identical to TRBD1. The CDR3 extends over 11 amino acids. CDR1 is SGDLS, CDR2 YYNGEE, per germline. The V and J ends lost 3 bases and 9 bases, in that order; junction bases with no gene match: 2. In DNA, the CDR3 is TGTGCCAGCAGCGGGGGACAGAAAGCTTTCTTT. Residues: CASSGGQKAFF.

V gene TRBV27 combines with J gene TRBJ1-1, with 8 bases identical to TRBD1. Germline V gene data show CDR1 as MNHEY and CDR2 as SMNVEV (reference sequence). The CDR3 runs to 16 residues. Trimming removed 4 bases from V and 4 bases from J; junction bases left unmatched: 11. CDR3 nucleotide sequence: TGTGCCAGCAGTTCCATTTTGACAGGGGCGTTCACTGAAGCTTTCTTT. Its translation is CASSSILTGAFTEAFF.

The chain combines TRBV11-2 with TRBJ1-1, with D unclear. CDR1 and CDR2 from the germline V gene are SGHAT and FQNNGV. V was cut by 5 bases and J by 0 bases, with 13 bases left in between. This CDR3 is 15 amino acids long. In DNA, the CDR3 is TGTGCCAGCAGCCCGGCGGGTGAAATGAACACTGAAGCTTTCTTT. Residues: CASSPAGEMNTEAFF.

The gene calls are TRBV9 and TRBJ2-1, with a possible D match to TRBD2 (5 bases). The CDR3 is 16 amino acids. V was trimmed by 0 bases and J by 0 bases, leaving 10 bases between them. CDR1 SGDLS and CDR2 YYNGEE come from the germline V gene. The CDR3 is CASSVAVASSYNEQFF. The CDR3 DNA follows: TGTGCCAGCAGCGTAGCTGTAGCGAGCTCCTACAATGAGCAGTTCTTC.

This sequence joins TRBV27 and TRBJ2-1; 9 nucleotides align to TRBD1. The CDR3 has 15 residues. Trimming removed 9 bases from V and 4 bases from J; junction bases left unmatched: 10. Germline V lookup: CDR1 MNHEY, CDR2 SMNVEV (reference sequence). CDR3 bases: TGTGCCAGTCGACCCAGGACAGGGGCTTACAATGAGCAGTTCTTC. Translation gives CASRPRTGAYNEQFF.